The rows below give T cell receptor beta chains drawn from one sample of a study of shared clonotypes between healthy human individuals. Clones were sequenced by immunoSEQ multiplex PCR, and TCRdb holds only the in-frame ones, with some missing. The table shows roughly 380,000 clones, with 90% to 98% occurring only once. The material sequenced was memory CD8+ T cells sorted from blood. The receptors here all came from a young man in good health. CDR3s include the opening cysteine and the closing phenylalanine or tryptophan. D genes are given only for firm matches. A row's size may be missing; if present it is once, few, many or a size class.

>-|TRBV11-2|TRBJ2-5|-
CASRVGAGTQETQYF
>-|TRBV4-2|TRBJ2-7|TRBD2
CASSQGLAGVYEQYF
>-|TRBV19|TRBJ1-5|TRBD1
CASSQRTGSSNQPQHF
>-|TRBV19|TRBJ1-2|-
CASSRRPGRANYGYTF
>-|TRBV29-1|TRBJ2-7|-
CSGRTGNEQYF
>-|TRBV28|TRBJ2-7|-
CASISGSYEQYF
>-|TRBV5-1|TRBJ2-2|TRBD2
CASSLGLAGGTGELFF
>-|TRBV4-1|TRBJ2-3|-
CASSGALGERTDTQYF
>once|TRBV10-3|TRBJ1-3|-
CAIKLQGEAGNTIYF
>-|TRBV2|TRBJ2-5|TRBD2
CASSEPGLAGVEETQYF
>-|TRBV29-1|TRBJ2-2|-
CSAGRTNTGELFF
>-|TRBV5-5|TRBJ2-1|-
CASSLLDSPYNEQFF
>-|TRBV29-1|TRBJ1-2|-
CSVGNYGYTF
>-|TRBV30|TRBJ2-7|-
CACATSNYEQYF
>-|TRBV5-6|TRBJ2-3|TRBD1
CASSTETGGSADTQYF
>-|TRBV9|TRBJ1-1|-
CASSTGTDSEAFF
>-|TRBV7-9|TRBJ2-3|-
CASSFMGSTQDTQYF
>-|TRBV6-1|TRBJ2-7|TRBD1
CASVRQGGKYEQYF
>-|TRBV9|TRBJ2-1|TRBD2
CASSLSGSSYNEQFF
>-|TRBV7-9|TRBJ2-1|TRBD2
CSGAETSGGYNEQFF
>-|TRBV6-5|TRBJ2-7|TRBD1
CASSSGGYEQYF
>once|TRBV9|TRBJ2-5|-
CASSLGGQETQYF
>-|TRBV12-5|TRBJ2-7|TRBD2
CASGLVLAGVVYEQYF
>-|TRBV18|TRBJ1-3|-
CASSLTPSGNTIYF
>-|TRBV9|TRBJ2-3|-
CASSGRHRSSTDTQYF
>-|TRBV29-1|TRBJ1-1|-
CSVSGRANTEAFF
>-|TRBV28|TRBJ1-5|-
CGGGGANQPQHF
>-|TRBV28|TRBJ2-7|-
CASSLNSGTGTQQYF
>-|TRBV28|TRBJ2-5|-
CATRRQEWETQYF
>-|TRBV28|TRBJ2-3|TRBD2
CASSPSRLAGTSTDTQYF
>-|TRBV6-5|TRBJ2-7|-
CASRGVPYEQYF
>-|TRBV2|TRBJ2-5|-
CASFPDPGQTQYF
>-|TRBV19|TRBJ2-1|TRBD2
CASSLSGRAVEQFF
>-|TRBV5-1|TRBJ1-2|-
CASSLRAGENGYTF
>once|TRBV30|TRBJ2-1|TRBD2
CAWSPLAGGVDEQFF
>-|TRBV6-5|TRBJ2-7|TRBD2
CASSYAWGGSPNEQYF
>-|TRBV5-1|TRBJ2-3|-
CASSLRDTQYF
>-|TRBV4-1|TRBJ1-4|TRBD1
CASSQRGQRVDEKLFF
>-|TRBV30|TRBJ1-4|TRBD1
CAWTGGNEKLFF
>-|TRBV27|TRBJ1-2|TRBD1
CASSFSGQGYGYTF
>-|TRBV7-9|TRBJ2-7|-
CASSKGSWDEQYF
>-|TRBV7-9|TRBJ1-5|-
CASRRGTAISPQHF
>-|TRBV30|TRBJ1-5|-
CAWDTQGNQPQHF
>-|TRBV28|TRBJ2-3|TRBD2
CASSHGLAGGPSTDTQYF
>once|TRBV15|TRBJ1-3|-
CATSRGRQIPLNTIYF
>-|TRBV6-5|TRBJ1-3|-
CASSYSNSGNTIYF
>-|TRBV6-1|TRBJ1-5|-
CASSEDPGLNQPQHF
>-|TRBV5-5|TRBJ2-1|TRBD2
CASNHPGTSVHEQFF
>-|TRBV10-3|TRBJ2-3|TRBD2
CASAPLAEDTQYF
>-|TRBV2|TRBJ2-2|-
CAGCVSEENTGELFF
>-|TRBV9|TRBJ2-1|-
CASSVAGVSYNEQFF
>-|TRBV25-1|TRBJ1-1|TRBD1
CASGQGGTEAFF
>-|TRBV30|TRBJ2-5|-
CAWSGGGRLFETQYF